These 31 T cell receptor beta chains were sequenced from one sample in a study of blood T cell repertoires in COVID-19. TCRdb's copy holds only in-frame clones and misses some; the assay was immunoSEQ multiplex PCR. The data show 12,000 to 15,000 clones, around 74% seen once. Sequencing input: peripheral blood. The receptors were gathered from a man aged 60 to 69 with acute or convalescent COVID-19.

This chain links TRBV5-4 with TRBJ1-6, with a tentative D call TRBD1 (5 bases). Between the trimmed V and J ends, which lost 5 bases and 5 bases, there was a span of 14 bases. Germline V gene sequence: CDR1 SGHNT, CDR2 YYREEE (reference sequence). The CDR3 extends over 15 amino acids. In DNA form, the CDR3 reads TGTGCCAGCAGGGGGGGTCAGGGCAATAATTCACCCCTCCACTTT. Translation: CASRGGQGNNSPLHF.

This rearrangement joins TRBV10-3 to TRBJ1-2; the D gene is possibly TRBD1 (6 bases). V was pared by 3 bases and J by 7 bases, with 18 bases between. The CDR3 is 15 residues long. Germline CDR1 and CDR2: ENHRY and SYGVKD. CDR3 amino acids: CAISDGGAHILGYTF. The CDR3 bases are TGTGCCATCAGTGATGGGGGGGCGCATATCCTTGGCTACACCTTC.

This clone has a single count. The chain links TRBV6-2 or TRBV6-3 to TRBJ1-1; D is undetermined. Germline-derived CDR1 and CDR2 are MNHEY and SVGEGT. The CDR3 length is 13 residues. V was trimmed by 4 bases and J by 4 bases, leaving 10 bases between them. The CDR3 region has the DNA TGTGCCAGCAGTTTTCGGGTAAGCACTGAAGCTTTCTTT. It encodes CASSFRVSTEAFF.

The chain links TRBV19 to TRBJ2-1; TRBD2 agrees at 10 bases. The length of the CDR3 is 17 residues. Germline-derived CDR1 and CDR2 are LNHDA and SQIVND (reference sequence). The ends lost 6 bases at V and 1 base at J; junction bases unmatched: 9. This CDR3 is CASSVGSGRGSYNEQFF. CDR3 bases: TGTGCCAGTAGCGTCGGCAGCGGGAGGGGGTCCTACAATGAGCAGTTCTTC. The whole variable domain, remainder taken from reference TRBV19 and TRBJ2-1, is DGGITQSPKYLFRKEGQNVTLSCEQNLNHDAMYWYRQDPGQGLRLIYYSQIVNDFQKGDIAEGYSVSREKKESFPLTVTSAQKNPTAFYLCASSVGSGRGSYNEQFFGPGTRLTVL.

The CDR3 DNA follows: TGTGCCAGCTCACAGACTAGCCAACTGTTCAATGAGCAGTTCTTC. Protein: CASSQTSQLFNEQFF. V usage is TRBV18 and J usage is TRBJ2-1, with 7 bases fitting TRBD2. This CDR3 is built from 15 residues. Trimming removed 4 bases from V and 6 bases from J; junction bases left unmatched: 9. Germline values: CDR1 KGHSH, CDR2 LQKENI.

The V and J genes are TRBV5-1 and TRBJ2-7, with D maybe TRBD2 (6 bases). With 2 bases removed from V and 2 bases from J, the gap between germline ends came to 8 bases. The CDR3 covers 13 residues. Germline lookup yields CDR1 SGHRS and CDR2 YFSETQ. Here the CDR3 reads CASSFGGTYEQYF. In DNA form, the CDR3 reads TGCGCCAGCAGCTTTGGAGGGACCTACGAGCAGTACTTC.

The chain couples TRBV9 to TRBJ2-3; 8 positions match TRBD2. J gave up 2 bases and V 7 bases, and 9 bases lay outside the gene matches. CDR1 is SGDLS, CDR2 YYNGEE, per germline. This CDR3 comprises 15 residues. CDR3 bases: TGTGCCAGCGCATATAGCGGGACCGTCACAGATACGCAGTATTTT. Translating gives CASAYSGTVTDTQYF.

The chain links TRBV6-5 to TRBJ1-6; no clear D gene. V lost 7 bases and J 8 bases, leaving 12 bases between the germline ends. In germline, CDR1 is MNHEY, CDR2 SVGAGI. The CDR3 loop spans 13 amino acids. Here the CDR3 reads CASTLVRDSPLHF. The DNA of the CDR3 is TGTGCCAGCACCCTCGTTAGAGATTCACCCCTCCACTTT.

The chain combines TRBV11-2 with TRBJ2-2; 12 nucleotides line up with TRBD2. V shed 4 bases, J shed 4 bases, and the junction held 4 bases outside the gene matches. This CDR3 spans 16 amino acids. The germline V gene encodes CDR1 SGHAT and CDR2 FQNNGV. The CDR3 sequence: CASSYGLAGSTGELFF. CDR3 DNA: TGTGCCAGCAGCTACGGACTAGCGGGGAGCACCGGGGAGCTGTTTTTT.

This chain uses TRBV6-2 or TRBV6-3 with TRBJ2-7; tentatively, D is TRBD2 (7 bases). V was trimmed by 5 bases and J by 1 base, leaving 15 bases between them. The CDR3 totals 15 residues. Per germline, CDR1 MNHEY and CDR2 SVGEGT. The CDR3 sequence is CASSPGGGQSYEQYF. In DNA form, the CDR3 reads TGTGCCAGCAGTCCCGGCGGGGGCCAATCCTACGAGCAGTACTTC.

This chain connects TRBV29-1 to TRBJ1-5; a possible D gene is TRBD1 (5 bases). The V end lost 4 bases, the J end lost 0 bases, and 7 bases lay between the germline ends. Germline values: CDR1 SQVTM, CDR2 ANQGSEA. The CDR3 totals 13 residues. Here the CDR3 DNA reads TGCAGCGTTGGACAGAATAGCAATCAGCCCCAGCATTTT. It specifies CSVGQNSNQPQHF.

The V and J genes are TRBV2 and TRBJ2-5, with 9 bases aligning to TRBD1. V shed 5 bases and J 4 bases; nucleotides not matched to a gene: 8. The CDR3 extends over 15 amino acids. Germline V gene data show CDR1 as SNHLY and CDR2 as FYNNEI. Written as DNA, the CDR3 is TGTGCCAGCAGTAGCCAGGGGGGACAGGGAGAGACCCAGTACTTC. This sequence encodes CASSSQGGQGETQYF.

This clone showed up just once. CDR3 nucleotides: TGTGCCTGGAGTGCAGAATACAATCAGCCCCAGCATTTT. Translated, it gives CAWSAEYNQPQHF. The chain uses TRBV30 and TRBJ1-5, with D hard to call. Germline V CDR1 and CDR2: GTSNPN, SVGIG (reference sequence). Trimming stripped 1 base from V and 3 bases from J, with 7 bases between. The CDR3 consists of 13 residues.

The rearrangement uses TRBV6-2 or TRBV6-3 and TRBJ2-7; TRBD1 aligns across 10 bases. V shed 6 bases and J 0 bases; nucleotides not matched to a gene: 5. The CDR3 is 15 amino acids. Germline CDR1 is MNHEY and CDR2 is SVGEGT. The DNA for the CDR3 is TGTGCCAGCAGCCCCAGGGACAGGGGCTCCTACGAGCAGTACTTC. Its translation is CASSPRDRGSYEQYF.

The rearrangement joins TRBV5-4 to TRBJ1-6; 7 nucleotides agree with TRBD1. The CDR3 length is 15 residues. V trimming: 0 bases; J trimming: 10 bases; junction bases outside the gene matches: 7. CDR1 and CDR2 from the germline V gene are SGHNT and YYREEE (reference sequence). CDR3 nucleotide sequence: TGTGCCAGCAGCTTGGGACAGGGAAATGGATCACCCCTCCACTTT. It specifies CASSLGQGNGSPLHF.

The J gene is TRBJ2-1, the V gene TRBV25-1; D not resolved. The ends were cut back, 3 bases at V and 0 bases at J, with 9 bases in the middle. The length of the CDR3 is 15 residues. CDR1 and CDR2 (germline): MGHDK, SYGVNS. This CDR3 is CASSEHSGSYNEQFF. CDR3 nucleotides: TGTGCCAGCAGTGAGCACTCTGGCTCCTACAATGAGCAGTTCTTC.

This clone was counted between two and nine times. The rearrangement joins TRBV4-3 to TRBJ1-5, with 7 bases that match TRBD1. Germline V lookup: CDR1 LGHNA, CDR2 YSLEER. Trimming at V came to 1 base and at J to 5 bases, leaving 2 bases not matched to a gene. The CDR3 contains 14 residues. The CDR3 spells CASSQAGGDQPQHF. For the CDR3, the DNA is TGCGCCAGCAGCCAAGCAGGGGGTGATCAGCCCCAGCATTTT.

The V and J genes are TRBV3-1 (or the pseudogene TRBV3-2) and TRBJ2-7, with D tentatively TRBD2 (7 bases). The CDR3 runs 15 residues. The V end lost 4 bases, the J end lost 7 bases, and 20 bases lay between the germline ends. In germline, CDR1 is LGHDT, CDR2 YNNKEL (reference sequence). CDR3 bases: TGTGCCAGCAGCCGGGCACAGGGAGGGGTCTATGAGCAGTACTTC. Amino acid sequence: CASSRAQGGVYEQYF.

CDR3 coding DNA: TGTGCCAGCAGTGCTCACGGGACTCACGAAAACAATGAGCAGTTCTTC. It is translated as CASSAHGTHENNEQFF. The gene calls are TRBV6-1 and TRBJ2-1; a possible D gene is TRBD2 (6 bases). The CDR3 covers 16 residues. V gave up 4 bases and J gave up 5 bases, with 18 bases separating them. Germline CDR1 and CDR2: MNHNS and SASEGT.

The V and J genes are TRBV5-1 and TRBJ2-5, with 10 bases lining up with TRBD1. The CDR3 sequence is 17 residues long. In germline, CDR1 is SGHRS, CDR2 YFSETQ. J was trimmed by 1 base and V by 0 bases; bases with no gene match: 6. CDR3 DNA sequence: TGCGCCAGCAGCTTGGCCAGTAGGACAGGGGGCCAAGAGACCCAGTACTTC. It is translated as CASSLASRTGGQETQYF.

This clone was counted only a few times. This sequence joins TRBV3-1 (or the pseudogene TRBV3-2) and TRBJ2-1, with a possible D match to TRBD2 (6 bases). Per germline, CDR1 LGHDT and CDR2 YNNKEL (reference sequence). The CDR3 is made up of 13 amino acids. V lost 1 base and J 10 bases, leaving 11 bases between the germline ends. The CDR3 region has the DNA TGTGCCAGCAGCCAAGTCGACGGGAGAGAGCAGTTCTTC. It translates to CASSQVDGREQFF.

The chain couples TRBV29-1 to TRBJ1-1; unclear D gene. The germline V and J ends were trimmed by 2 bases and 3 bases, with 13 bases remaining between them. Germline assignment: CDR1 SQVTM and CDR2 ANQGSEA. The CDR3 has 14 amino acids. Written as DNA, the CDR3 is TGCAGCGTTGAAAAGGAGGGAGGGCACACTGAAGCTTTCTTT. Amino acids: CSVEKEGGHTEAFF.

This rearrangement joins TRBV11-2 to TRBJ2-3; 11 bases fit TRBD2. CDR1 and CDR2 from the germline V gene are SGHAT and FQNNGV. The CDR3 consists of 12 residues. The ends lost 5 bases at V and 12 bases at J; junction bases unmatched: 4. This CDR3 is CASSQGLAEQYF. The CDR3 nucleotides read TGTGCCAGCAGCCAGGGACTAGCGGAACAGTATTTT.

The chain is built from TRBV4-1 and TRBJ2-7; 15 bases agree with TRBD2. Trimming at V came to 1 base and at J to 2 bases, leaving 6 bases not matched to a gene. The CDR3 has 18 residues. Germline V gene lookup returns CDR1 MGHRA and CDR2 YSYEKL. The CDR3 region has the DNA TGCGCCAGCAGCCAAGGGACTAGCGGGGGGGTAGGAACCTACGAGCAGTACTTC. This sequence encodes CASSQGTSGGVGTYEQYF.

The CDR3 coding sequence is TGTGCCAGCAGCGATAGCGGGAAGGTCTACAATGAGCAGTTCTTC. It specifies CASSDSGKVYNEQFF. The chain uses TRBV7-3 and TRBJ2-1; 8 bases match TRBD2. The CDR3 contains 15 residues. J lost 3 bases, V lost 5 bases, and 6 bases had no gene match. Germline values: CDR1 SGHTA, CDR2 FQGTGA.

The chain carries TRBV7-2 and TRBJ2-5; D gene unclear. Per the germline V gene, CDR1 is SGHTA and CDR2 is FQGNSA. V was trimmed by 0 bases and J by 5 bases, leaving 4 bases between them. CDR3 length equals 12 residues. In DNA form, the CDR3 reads TGTGCCAGCAGCTTAGCTGAGGAGACCCAGTACTTC. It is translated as CASSLAEETQYF.

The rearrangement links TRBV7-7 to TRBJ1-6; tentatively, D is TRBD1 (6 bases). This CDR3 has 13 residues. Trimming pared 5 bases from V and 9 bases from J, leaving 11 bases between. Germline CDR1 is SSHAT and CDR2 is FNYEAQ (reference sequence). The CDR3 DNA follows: TGTGCCAGCAGCCAGGACAGTATTTCACCCCTCCACTTT. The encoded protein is CASSQDSISPLHF.

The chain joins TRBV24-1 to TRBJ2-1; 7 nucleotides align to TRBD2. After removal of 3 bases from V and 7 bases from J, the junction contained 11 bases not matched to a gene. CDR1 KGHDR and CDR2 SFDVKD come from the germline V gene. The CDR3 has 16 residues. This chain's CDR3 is CATSDRDYSGRNEQFF. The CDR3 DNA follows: TGTGCCACCAGTGATCGGGACTACAGTGGGAGGAATGAGCAGTTCTTC.

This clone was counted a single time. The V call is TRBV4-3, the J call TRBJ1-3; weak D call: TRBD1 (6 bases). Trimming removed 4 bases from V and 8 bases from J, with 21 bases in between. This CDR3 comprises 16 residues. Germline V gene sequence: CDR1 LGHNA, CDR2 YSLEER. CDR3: CASSLERGVRGDTIYF. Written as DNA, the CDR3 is TGCGCCAGCAGCCTTGAACGGGGCGTCAGGGGAGACACCATATATTTT.

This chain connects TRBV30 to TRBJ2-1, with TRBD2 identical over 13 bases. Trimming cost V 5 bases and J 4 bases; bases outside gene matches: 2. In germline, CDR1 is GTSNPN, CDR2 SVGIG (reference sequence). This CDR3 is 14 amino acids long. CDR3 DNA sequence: TGTGCCTGGGAGGGACTAGCGGGATACAATGAGCAGTTCTTC. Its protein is CAWEGLAGYNEQFF.

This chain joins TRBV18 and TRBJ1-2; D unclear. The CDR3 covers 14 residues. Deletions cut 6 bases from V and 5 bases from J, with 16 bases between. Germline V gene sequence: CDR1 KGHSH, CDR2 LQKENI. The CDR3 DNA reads TGTGCCAGCTCTGCCCAGAGGTCAGAGTATGGCTACACCTTC. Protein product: CASSAQRSEYGYTF.